A selection of T cell receptor beta chains follows, all from one sample in a study of PD-1 blockade in classical Hodgkin lymphoma. Sequenced by immunoSEQ multiplex PCR; TCRdb stores in-frame clones only, minus some. In the table there are 10,000 to 14,000 clones, about 71% of which are singletons. Here the sequenced sample was peripheral blood mononuclear cells (PBMCs), taken at baseline. Source of these receptors: a human donor with classical Hodgkin lymphoma. CDR3s include the opening cysteine and the closing phenylalanine or tryptophan. D genes are given only for firm matches. Only part of the rows carry a size: once, few, many, or a class if the clone is expanded.

cdr3_length,clone_size,v_call,j_call,d_call,cdr3_nt,cdr3_aa
14,few,TRBV10-3,TRBJ2-2,.,TGTGCCATCAGTGAGTCTGTCGGTACCGGGGAGCTGTTTTTT,CAISESVGTGELFF
15,.,TRBV28,TRBJ2-5,TRBD2,TGTGCCAGCAGCCGACGGGGGGGCTTCTCGGAGACCCAGTACTTC,CASSRRGGFSETQYF
14,.,TRBV5-1,TRBJ2-1,TRBD2,TGCGCCAGCAGCTCAAGGACTAGCGTCGATGAGCAGTTCTTC,CASSSRTSVDEQFF
16,.,TRBV29-1,TRBJ2-7,TRBD2,TGCAGCGTCCAACAGGGAGCTAGCGGGACCGTCTACGAGCAGTACTTC,CSVQQGASGTVYEQYF
17,.,TRBV9,TRBJ2-3,TRBD2,TGTGCCAGCAGCCGGACTAGCGGGAGTTATGGCACAGATACGCAGTATTTT,CASSRTSGSYGTDTQYF
16,.,TRBV14,TRBJ2-1,TRBD2,TGTGCCAGCAGAAATGCCGGGACTAGCAGATACAATGAGCAGTTCTTC,CASRNAGTSRYNEQFF
16,.,TRBV7-9,TRBJ2-3,TRBD1,TGTGCCAGCAGCCTGTCCAGGGGGCCGAGGCCAGATACGCAGTATTTT,CASSLSRGPRPDTQYF
16,few,TRBV5-1,TRBJ2-2,.,TGCGCCAGCAGCTTAGGACCACTTCAGAACACCGGGGAGCTGTTTTTT,CASSLGPLQNTGELFF
17,.,TRBV28,TRBJ1-2,TRBD1,TGTGCCAGCACCGGAGACGTTCCGGGACAGACGAATGATGGCTACACCTTC,CASTGDVPGQTNDGYTF
14,.,TRBV7-3,TRBJ2-7,.,TGTGCCAGTAAAAACCGTGCAGGATTCTACGAGCAGTACTTC,CASKNRAGFYEQYF
12,.,TRBV6-6,TRBJ2-7,TRBD2,TGTGCCAGCAGTACCACTAGCGGCAAAGACCTCTTC,CASSTTSGKDLF
14,once,TRBV29-1,TRBJ1-2,.,TGCAGCGTTTCGGTTCTCCCAATGAACTATGGCTACACCTTC,CSVSVLPMNYGYTF
14,.,TRBV5-4,TRBJ2-5,.,TGTGCCAGCAGCTCATCGGGACGGCGGACGGCCCAGTACTTC,CASSSSGRRTAQYF
12,.,TRBV7-2,TRBJ1-2,TRBD1,TGTGCCAGCAGTAGGGACAGGGTTGGCTACACCTTC,CASSRDRVGYTF
13,few,TRBV10-3,TRBJ2-7,.,TGTGCCATCAGTGGACAGGCAACCTACGAGCAGTACTTC,CAISGQATYEQYF
12,.,TRBV29-1,TRBJ1-2,.,TGCAGCCCTATACAGGGAGGCTATGGCTACACCTTC,CSPIQGGYGYTF
14,.,TRBV28,TRBJ1-4,.,TGTGCCAGCAGTTTATTTACAGGGAGGGAAAAACTGTTTTTT,CASSLFTGREKLFF
15,.,TRBV12-5,TRBJ2-3,TRBD1,TGTGCTAGTGGGAAGGGACAGGCGTTCACAGATACGCAGTATTTT,CASGKGQAFTDTQYF
11,large,TRBV30,TRBJ2-7,.,TGTGCCTGGAGTAGGGTATACGAGCAGTACTTC,CAWSRVYEQYF
14,.,TRBV5-4,TRBJ1-2,.,TGTGCCAGCAGTTCGCCGACAGCCATCTATGGCTACACCTTC,CASSSPTAIYGYTF
15,.,TRBV4-3,TRBJ1-6,.,TGCGCCAGCAGCCAAGAGAGAGGTCATAATTCACCCCTCCACTTT,CASSQERGHNSPLHF
15,few,TRBV7-3,TRBJ2-2,.,TGTGCCAGCAGCCTGGACAGAATTAAGGCCGGGGAGCTGTTTTTT,CASSLDRIKAGELFF
14,.,TRBV27,TRBJ1-4,.,TGTGCCAGCAGGAGGGCAGGGAACAGGTTGGAACTGTTTTTT,CASRRAGNRLELFF
18,.,TRBV28,TRBJ1-4,.,TGTGCCAGCAGTTTACTAGAGGCCGGGACGCCGGAATATGAAAAACTGTTTTTT,CASSLLEAGTPEYEKLFF
17,medium-sized,TRBV19,TRBJ2-5,TRBD2,TGTGCCAGTAGTATTGCCCTCGCGGGGGGGGGACAAGAGACCCAGTACTTC,CASSIALAGGGQETQYF
15,once,TRBV5-4,TRBJ2-1,.,TGTGCCAGCAGCTTGGGGGGAGGCTCCTACAATGAGCAGTTCTTC,CASSLGGGSYNEQFF